A selection of T cell receptor beta chains follows, all from one sample in a study of blood T cell repertoires in COVID-19. Sequencing was performed with immunoSEQ multiplex PCR; in TCRdb, only in-frame clones are kept and a portion is missing. The profile covers about 76,000 clones, with 70% to 80% appearing a single time and roughly 21% taken by the ten largest. The sequenced sample was peripheral blood. The receptors were sampled from a man in his 70s with acute or convalescent COVID-19. Each CDR3 is given with its conserved first and last residue. A D gene is named only where the DNA matches it firmly. Clone size is shown for a subset of rows, as once, few, many or a class of expanded clone.

abundance	d_gene	j_gene	v_gene	CDR3aa	CDR3nt
-	-	TRBJ1-6	TRBV4-3	CASSLRQDPNSPLHF	TGCGCCAGCAGCCTCAGACAGGACCCTAATTCACCCCTCCACTTT
-	TRBD1	TRBJ2-7	TRBV7-2	CASSWDRGWYEQYF	TGTGCCAGCTCATGGGACAGGGGGTGGTACGAGCAGTACTTC
-	TRBD2	TRBJ2-2	TRBV7-2	CASSLGGLAGTGELFF	TGTGCCAGCAGCTTAGGGGGACTAGCGGGCACCGGGGAGCTGTTTTTT
many	TRBD2	TRBJ2-3	TRBV7-2	CASSFLSGGRADTQYF	TGTGCCAGCAGCTTTCTTAGCGGGGGGAGGGCAGATACGCAGTATTTT
-	-	TRBJ1-6	TRBV6-6	CASRGPANSPLHF	TGTGCCAGCAGGGGGCCTGCGAATTCACCCCTCCACTTT
-	-	TRBJ2-1	TRBV4-1	CASSQDSPASSYNEQFF	TGCGCCAGCAGCCAAGATTCCCCCGCTAGCTCCTACAATGAGCAGTTCTTC
-	-	TRBJ1-4	TRBV7-2	CASRPQGRSEKLFF	TGTGCCAGCAGACCTCAGGGGCGGAGTGAAAAACTGTTTTTT
-	TRBD1	TRBJ1-3	TRBV5-6	CASSSTGQRNTIYF	TGTGCCAGCAGCTCCACGGGACAGCGTAACACCATATATTTT
-	-	TRBJ1-4	TRBV28	CASSLAGSQGNEKLFF	TGTGCCAGCAGTTTAGCCGGGTCACAGGGTAACGAAAAACTGTTTTTT
-	-	TRBJ1-5	TRBV7-2	CASSLVGNQPQHF	TGTGCCAGCAGCTTAGTCGGCAATCAGCCCCAGCATTTT
-	TRBD1	TRBJ1-2	TRBV28	CASSLLQGNYGYTF	TGTGCCAGCAGTTTACTACAGGGGAACTATGGCTACACCTTC
-	-	TRBJ2-1	TRBV7-9	CASSLAQYNEQFF	TGTGCCAGCAGCTTAGCGCAGTACAATGAGCAGTTCTTC
-	-	TRBJ1-1	TRBV7-9	CASSSRTEAFF	TGTGCCAGCAGCTCCCGTACTGAAGCTTTCTTT
-	TRBD1	TRBJ2-7	TRBV13	CASSPGQGATYEQYF	TGTGCCAGCAGCCCGGGACAGGGGGCTACCTACGAGCAGTACTTC
-	-	TRBJ1-2	TRBV19	CASILRGPANYGYTF	TGTGCCAGTATCTTAAGGGGCCCAGCTAACTATGGCTACACCTTC
once	-	TRBJ2-7	TRBV11-2	CASSLAAGNSYEQYF	TGTGCCAGCAGCTTAGCGGCGGGGAACTCCTACGAGCAGTACTTC
few	TRBD1	TRBJ1-4	TRBV3-1/TRBV3-2	CASSPRDSFNEKLFF	TGTGCCAGCAGCCCCCGGGACAGCTTTAATGAAAAACTGTTTTTT
-	TRBD1	TRBJ2-7	TRBV7-3	CASSFDRGEQYF	TGTGCCAGCAGTTTCGACAGGGGGGAGCAGTACTTC
-	TRBD1	TRBJ2-1	TRBV29-1	CSVETGHPLYNEQFF	TGCAGCGTGGAGACAGGGCACCCCCTTTACAATGAGCAGTTCTTC
-	-	TRBJ2-1	TRBV20-1	CSASSRRQSSYNEQFF	TGCAGTGCTAGTTCTAGGAGGCAGAGCTCCTACAATGAGCAGTTCTTC
-	-	TRBJ2-3	TRBV18	CASSPSTDTQYF	TGTGCCAGCTCCCCCTCCACAGATACGCAGTATTTT
-	TRBD1	TRBJ2-3	TRBV7-2	CASSSILGQGADTQYF	TGTGCCAGCAGCTCAATATTGGGACAGGGGGCTGATACGCAGTATTTT
-	-	TRBJ2-1	TRBV4-2	CASGPGLTYNEQFF	TGTGCCAGCGGCCCGGGACTCACATACAATGAGCAGTTCTTC
once	-	TRBJ2-1	TRBV4-2	CASSPPRGYNEQFF	TGTGCCAGCAGCCCACCCAGAGGTTACAATGAGCAGTTCTTC
-	-	TRBJ1-2	TRBV10-3	CAISEDSSKRTNYGYTF	TGTGCCATCAGTGAGGACTCCTCAAAAAGGACTAACTATGGCTACACCTTC
-	-	TRBJ1-2	TRBV28	CASRTETGPHGYTF	TGTGCCAGCAGGACTGAGACAGGTCCTCATGGCTACACCTTC
-	-	TRBJ1-2	TRBV6-5	CASSPGGGYTF	TGTGCCAGCAGTCCTGGGGGGGGCTACACCTTC
-	-	TRBJ1-5	TRBV18	CASSPEAGDQPQHF	TGTGCCAGCTCACCCGAGGCAGGGGATCAGCCCCAGCATTTT
-	-	TRBJ2-1	TRBV19	CASSMGQVYGEQFF	TGTGCCAGTAGTATGGGTCAGGTCTACGGTGAGCAGTTCTTC
-	-	TRBJ2-3	TRBV19	CASSDRSTDTQYF	TGTGCCAGTAGTGACAGGTCCACAGATACGCAGTATTTT
-	-	TRBJ1-2	TRBV3-1/TRBV3-2	CASSQEVRRSYGYTF	TGTGCCAGCAGCCAAGAGGTGCGAAGATCCTATGGCTACACCTTC
once	TRBD1	TRBJ2-6	TRBV15	CATSPTGGEAGANVLTF	TGTGCCACCAGCCCAACAGGGGGCGAAGCTGGGGCCAACGTCCTGACTTTC
-	TRBD1	TRBJ1-5	TRBV24-1	CATSDPRTGLSNQPQHF	TGTGCCACCAGTGACCCTCGGACAGGGTTGAGCAATCAGCCCCAGCATTTT
-	TRBD1	TRBJ1-5	TRBV18	CASTLGDRGSQPQHF	TGTGCCAGCACTCTAGGGGACAGGGGTTCTCAGCCCCAGCATTTT
-	-	TRBJ1-5	TRBV7-8	CASSLIGGSGNQPQHF	TGTGCCAGCAGCTTAATCGGGGGTTCGGGCAATCAGCCCCAGCATTTT
-	-	TRBJ2-4	TRBV28	CASTKGGLNIQYF	TGTGCCAGCACCAAGGGGGGGTTAAACATTCAGTACTTC
-	-	TRBJ1-5	TRBV28	CASSSGAGQPQHF	TGTGCCAGCAGTTCAGGGGCCGGTCAGCCCCAGCATTTT
-	TRBD2	TRBJ2-2	TRBV24-1	CATNPGGFTGELFF	TGTGCCACCAATCCGGGAGGCTTCACCGGGGAGCTGTTTTTT
many	-	TRBJ1-2	TRBV28	CASGSPSIDSNYGYTF	TGTGCCAGCGGTTCCCCCTCGATAGACAGCAACTATGGCTACACCTTC
-	-	TRBJ2-6	TRBV6-6	CASSDSSSGANVLTF	TGTGCCAGTTCCGACAGTAGCTCTGGGGCCAACGTCCTGACTTTC
-	TRBD2	TRBJ2-3	TRBV2	CASSGGLAGSTDTQYF	TGTGCCAGCAGTGGGGGACTAGCGGGTAGCACAGATACGCAGTATTTT
-	-	TRBJ2-7	TRBV11-1	CASSLASATSYEQYF	TGTGCCAGCAGCTTAGCTAGCGCCACCTCCTACGAGCAGTACTTC
-	-	TRBJ1-5	TRBV6-2/TRBV6-3	CASSYWAVNLNQPQHF	TGTGCCAGCAGTTATTGGGCCGTTAATCTGAATCAGCCCCAGCATTTT
few	-	TRBJ1-1	TRBV10-3	CATRGGRTEAFF	TGTGCCACCCGAGGGGGAAGGACTGAAGCTTTCTTT
-	TRBD1	TRBJ2-1	TRBV5-1	CASSLLIRDRVNEQFF	TGCGCCAGCAGCTTATTAATCCGGGACAGGGTCAATGAGCAGTTCTTC
-	-	TRBJ2-7	TRBV27	CASSSSSEQYF	TGTGCCAGCAGTTCATCGAGCGAGCAGTACTTC
-	TRBD1	TRBJ1-5	TRBV28	CAAGQVRNQPQHF	TGTGCCGCAGGACAGGTTCGGAATCAGCCCCAGCATTTT
-	-	TRBJ2-1	TRBV19	CATRSDGSSYNEQFF	TGTGCCACCCGCTCGGACGGGAGCTCCTACAATGAGCAGTTCTTC
few	-	TRBJ1-6	TRBV27	CASSLIGSSYNSPLHF	TGTGCCAGCAGTTTAATCGGGAGCTCCTATAATTCACCCCTCCACTTT
-	TRBD2	TRBJ2-1	TRBV6-4	CASSETSGNYNEQFF	TGTGCCAGCAGTGAAACTAGCGGTAACTACAATGAGCAGTTCTTC
-	TRBD1	TRBJ1-4	TRBV7-9	CASSQSGTVREKLFF	TGTGCCAGCAGCCAATCCGGGACAGTCCGGGAAAAACTGTTTTTT
once	TRBD2	TRBJ2-1	TRBV14	CASSRTRTSGIQYNEQFF	TGTGCCAGCAGCCGAACTCGGACTAGCGGGATTCAGTACAATGAGCAGTTCTTC
-	-	TRBJ1-4	TRBV28	CASMGARYNEKLFF	TGTGCCAGCATGGGGGCGCGGTATAATGAAAAACTGTTTTTT
-	-	TRBJ2-5	TRBV15	CATLRAERGGETQYF	TGTGCCACCCTCCGAGCGGAGAGGGGGGGAGAGACCCAGTACTTC
-	TRBD2	TRBJ2-3	TRBV5-1	CASSRGLAGGTIPTDTQYF	TGCGCCAGCAGCCGAGGACTAGCGGGAGGCACGATTCCGACAGATACGCAGTATTTT
-	TRBD1	TRBJ2-3	TRBV5-1	CASSFDRGASTDTQYF	TGCGCCAGCAGCTTTGACAGGGGTGCCAGCACAGATACGCAGTATTTT
-	-	TRBJ2-7	TRBV24-1	CATSLTLAEYEQYF	TGTGCCACCAGTCTCACCCTAGCAGAGTACGAGCAGTACTTC
-	TRBD1	TRBJ2-5	TRBV5-8	CASSLYRGQNPTETQYF	TGTGCCAGCAGCCTTTACAGGGGCCAAAACCCGACGGAGACCCAGTACTTC
-	TRBD1	TRBJ1-2	TRBV5-1	CASPATTGGVYGYTF	TGCGCCAGCCCCGCGACAACAGGGGGCGTATATGGCTACACCTTC